This T cell receptor (beta chain) was recorded in a study of T cell responses to AZD1222 COVID-19 vaccine. Libraries were prepared by immunoSEQ multiplex PCR; TCRdb keeps only in-frame clonotypes and omits some of them. The sample holds 140,000 to 150,000 clones, about 91% seen once. Losses at the gene ends were 6 bases for V and 1 base for J; bases not matched to a gene: 7. This CDR3 is 16 amino acids long. Looked up from germline, CDR1 is SEHNR and CDR2 is FQNEAQ (reference sequence). V is TRBV7-9 and J is TRBJ2-2, with TRBD1 identical over 8 bases. Sequenced here: peripheral blood, sampled on day 0 of AZD1222 vaccination. The clonotype originates from an adult in good health. The CDR3 DNA follows: TGTGCCAGCAGGAATACCGGGACAGGGAACACCGGGGAGCTGTTTTTT. It codes for CASRNTGTGNTGELFF.